This passage covers 9 T cell receptor beta chains from one sample sequenced in a study of cytomegalovirus exposure and HLA in healthy donors. Both 60 Vbeta primers and 13 Jbeta primers went into the PCR. Method: immunoSEQ multiplex PCR; TCRdb's copy keeps in-frame clones and lacks some. The sample contains some 150,000 clones, nearly 80% of which appear only once. Material for sequencing was PBMCs. The receptor source for this set is a middle-aged man in good health and CMV-seropositive.

This clone was seen only a few times. The gene calls are TRBV10-3 and TRBJ2-7; 9 bases line up with TRBD1. With V trimmed by 7 bases and J by 3 bases, 4 bases remained unmatched. CDR3 length equals 13 residues. Germline V gene lookup returns CDR1 ENHRY and CDR2 SYGVKD. This CDR3 reads CAITQGASYEQYF. In DNA form, the CDR3 reads TGTGCCATCACACAGGGGGCGAGCTACGAGCAGTACTTC.

The chain links TRBV7-8 to TRBJ1-5; TRBD1 might be the D (6 bases). The CDR3 has 16 amino acids. Germline V gene lookup returns CDR1 SGHVS and CDR2 FQNEAQ. The ends were cut back, 4 bases at V and 0 bases at J, with 13 bases in the middle. The CDR3 DNA reads TGTGCCAGCAGCTCAGACAGGCCTTATAGCAATCAGCCCCAGCATTTT. This codes for CASSSDRPYSNQPQHF. The complete variable domain, with remaining parts taken from reference TRBV7-8 and TRBJ1-5, reads GAGVSQSPRYKVAKRGQDVALRCDPISGHVSLFWYQQALGQGPEFLTYFQNEAQLDKSGLPSDRFFAERPEGSVSTLKIQRTQQEDSAVYLCASSSDRPYSNQPQHFGDGTRLSIL.

The rearrangement joins TRBV27 to TRBJ2-7; 12 bases fit TRBD2. CDR1 and CDR2 (germline): MNHEY, SMNVEV (reference sequence). The V and J ends lost 7 bases and 0 bases, in that order; junction bases with no gene match: 10. This CDR3 has 17 residues. The CDR3 here is CASMTSGRQLYSYEQYF. The CDR3 region has the DNA TGTGCCAGCATGACTAGCGGGAGACAATTATACTCCTACGAGCAGTACTTC.

This clone was seen a handful of times. The gene calls are TRBV6-5 and TRBJ1-5; D gene unclear. The CDR3 consists of 15 residues. Germline V gives CDR1 MNHEY, CDR2 SVGAGI. V dropped 2 bases and J dropped 3 bases, with 11 bases sitting between them. The CDR3 DNA reads as TGTGCCAGCAGTTACACGGGGTCAGCCAATCAGCCCCAGCATTTT. Protein sequence: CASSYTGSANQPQHF.

CDR3 loop: CASSRDRGHYGYTF. CDR3 nucleotides: TGTGCCAGCTCACGGGACAGGGGGCACTATGGCTACACCTTC. The chain joins TRBV18 to TRBJ1-2; 12 bases map to TRBD1. This CDR3 has 14 residues. V lost 4 bases, J lost 3 bases, and 0 bases stayed unmatched. From germline, CDR1 is KGHSH and CDR2 LQKENI.

This rearrangement joins TRBV27 to TRBJ1-1, with 8 bases matching TRBD1. CDR1 and CDR2 (germline): MNHEY, SMNVEV (reference sequence). J was trimmed by 4 bases and V by 8 bases; bases with no gene match: 9. The CDR3 is 14 amino acids. The CDR3 reads CASFYRGVRTEAFF. The CDR3 nucleotides are TGTGCCAGCTTCTACAGGGGGGTTCGCACTGAAGCTTTCTTT.

V and J are TRBV18 and TRBJ2-2; 8 bases fit TRBD1. Trimming cost V 2 bases and J 4 bases; bases outside gene matches: 6. The CDR3 sequence is 16 residues long. The germline V gene encodes CDR1 KGHSH and CDR2 LQKENI. The CDR3 DNA reads as TGTGCCAGCTCACCATCGACAGGGGCGGTCACCGGGGAGCTGTTTTTT. Amino acid sequence: CASSPSTGAVTGELFF.

DNA for the CDR3: TGTGCCAGCAGTTCTAGCGGGGCCCTAGCCAAAAACATTCAGTACTTC. Residues: CASSSSGALAKNIQYF. This chain links TRBV6-6 with TRBJ2-4, with 9 bases that match TRBD2. J was trimmed by 0 bases and V by 4 bases; bases with no gene match: 4. Germline assignment: CDR1 MNHNY and CDR2 SVGAGI (reference sequence). The CDR3 consists of 16 residues.

In its sample, this clone was seen a few times. The junction departs from germline at one end; a sequencing error may be responsible. The V call is TRBV6-4, the J call TRBJ2-6; a possible D gene is TRBD2 (6 bases). The CDR3 has 17 residues. The germline CDR1 and CDR2 sequences are MRHNA and SNTAGT. The CDR3 reads CASSEGDGGTGANGLTF. The CDR3 DNA reads TGTGCCAGCAGTGAAGGGGACGGGGGAACTGGGGCCAACGGCCTGACTTTC.